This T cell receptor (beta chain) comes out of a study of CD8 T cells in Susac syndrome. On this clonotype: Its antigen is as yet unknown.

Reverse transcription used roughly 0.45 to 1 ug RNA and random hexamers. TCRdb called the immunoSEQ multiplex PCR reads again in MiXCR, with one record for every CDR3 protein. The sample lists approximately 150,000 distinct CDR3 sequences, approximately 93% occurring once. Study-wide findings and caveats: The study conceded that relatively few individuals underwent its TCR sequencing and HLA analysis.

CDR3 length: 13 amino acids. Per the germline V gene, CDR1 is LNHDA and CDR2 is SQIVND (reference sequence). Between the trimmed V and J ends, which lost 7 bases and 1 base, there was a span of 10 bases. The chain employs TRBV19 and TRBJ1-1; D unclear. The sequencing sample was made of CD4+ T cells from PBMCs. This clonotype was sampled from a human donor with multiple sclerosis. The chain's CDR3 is CASTTEANTEAFF. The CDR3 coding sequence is TGTGCCAGTACCACAGAGGCGAACACTGAAGCTTTCTTT.